This entry lists 19 T cell receptor beta chains sequenced from one sample in a study of shared clonotypes between healthy human individuals. Sequenced by immunoSEQ multiplex PCR; TCRdb stores in-frame clones only, minus some. The table has approximately 2.5 million clones, roughly nine tenths seen once; the top ten hold over 0.12%. Specimen: naive CD4+ T cells sorted from blood. As to subset: CD45RA+ positively selected. The receptors derive from a man between 18 and 29 years old in good health.

V and J are TRBV6-1 and TRBJ2-1, with 14 bases matching TRBD2. CDR3 length: 20 amino acids. Germline values: CDR1 MNHNS, CDR2 SASEGT. Trimming removed 2 bases from V and 1 base from J; junction bases left unmatched: 10. CDR3 DNA: TGTGCCAGCAGTGAATTCCGGGGGACTAGCGGGGGTGGGTCCTACAATGAGCAGTTCTTC. Protein: CASSEFRGTSGGGSYNEQFF.

The chain uses TRBV7-8 and TRBJ1-6; weak D call: TRBD1 (5 bases). V lost 0 bases and J lost 1, with 10 bases in between. The CDR3 sequence is 17 residues long. Germline CDR1 is SGHVS and CDR2 is FQNEAQ. This CDR3 is CASSLAGGGSYNSPLHF. The DNA for the CDR3 is TGTGCCAGCAGCTTAGCGGGGGGAGGGTCCTATAATTCACCCCTCCACTTT.

This chain joins TRBV5-6 and TRBJ1-2; 7 positions agree with TRBD1. V shed 0 bases and J 14 bases; nucleotides not matched to a gene: 10. The germline CDR1 and CDR2 sequences are SGHDT and YYEEEE. The CDR3 length is 13 residues. The CDR3, as DNA: TGTGCCAGCAGCTTGGACGCTCCGGCGACAGGGACCTTC. Translation gives CASSLDAPATGTF.

A word on this clone: Other DNA sequences from this sample encode an identical CDR3 as well. The genes are TRBV7-9 and TRBJ1-2; D not resolved. The V gene lost 0 bases and the J gene lost 6 bases, with 5 bases spanning the gap. The germline CDR1 and CDR2 sequences are SEHNR and FQNEAQ (reference sequence). The CDR3 runs to 12 residues. CDR3: CASSLAGDGYTF. The CDR3 DNA follows: TGTGCCAGCAGCTTAGCCGGGGATGGCTACACCTTC.

CDR3 nucleotide sequence: TGTGCCAGTACGGGCGGCAGCTCCTATAATTCACCCCTCCACTTT. Translation: CASTGGSSYNSPLHF. V is TRBV19 and J is TRBJ1-6; D not certain. This CDR3 has 15 amino acids. Germline assignment: CDR1 LNHDA and CDR2 SQIVND (reference sequence). V was pared by 7 bases and J by 0 bases, with 10 bases between.

As concerns this clone: Other DNA sequences in this specimen translate into the identical CDR3. V usage is TRBV6-5 and J usage is TRBJ2-7; the D gene is possibly TRBD2 (5 bases). Germline-derived CDR1 and CDR2 are MNHEY and SVGAGI. The CDR3 runs 12 residues. Trimming took 5 bases from V and 3 from J, leaving 8 bases between them. CDR3 coding DNA: TGTGCCAGCAGTCGGGGTTTCTACGAGCAGTACTTC. As protein: CASSRGFYEQYF.

The V gene is TRBV19, the J gene TRBJ1-5; TRBD1 aligns across 9 bases. The CDR3 sequence is 15 residues long. Germline V gene sequence: CDR1 LNHDA, CDR2 SQIVND (reference sequence). V dropped 5 bases and J dropped 0; count of bases not matched to a gene: 2. The CDR3 spells CASSLQGASNQPQHF. Here the CDR3 DNA reads TGTGCCAGTAGTCTACAGGGGGCTAGCAATCAGCCCCAGCATTTT.

The CDR3, as DNA: TGTGCCAGCAGGAGTGGACAGGGGAACACCGGGGAGCTGTTTTTT. Translated: CASRSGQGNTGELFF. The chain links TRBV6-5 to TRBJ2-2; 8 nucleotides line up with TRBD1. V trimming: 6 bases; J trimming: 1 base; junction bases outside the gene matches: 4. This CDR3 has 15 amino acids. From germline, CDR1 is MNHEY and CDR2 SVGAGI.

The chain joins TRBV15 to TRBJ2-5; D uncertain. The CDR3 spans 15 residues. Germline CDR1 and CDR2: LNHNV and YYDKDF (reference sequence). The V and J ends lost 1 base and 2 bases respectively, with 11 bases between them. The CDR3 DNA sequence: TGTGCCACCAGCAGAGTGGGTGGGCGACAAGAGACCCAGTACTTC. As protein: CATSRVGGRQETQYF.

This clone appeared a few times. The V gene is TRBV18, the J gene TRBJ1-5; D ambiguous. Germline V CDR1 and CDR2: KGHSH, LQKENI. V lost 3 bases and J 0 bases, leaving 12 bases between the germline ends. The CDR3 contains 16 residues. The CDR3 sequence: CASSPTGSNSNQPQHF. In nucleotides, the CDR3 is TGTGCCAGCTCACCGACCGGGAGCAATAGCAATCAGCCCCAGCATTTT.

This chain links TRBV6-1 with TRBJ2-3; D is possibly TRBD2 (5 bases). The V gene lost 11 bases and the J gene lost 1 base, with 19 bases spanning the gap. This CDR3 spans 15 amino acids. Per the germline V gene, CDR1 is MNHNS and CDR2 is SASEGT. CDR3 coding DNA: TGTGCCTGTAACGGTGGGAGTCGTGGCACAGATACGCAGTATTTT. Translated: CACNGGSRGTDTQYF.

The chain has TRBV5-1 and TRBJ1-2; D is uncertain. V lost 3 bases and J lost 0, with 12 bases in between. The germline V gene encodes CDR1 SGHRS and CDR2 YFSETQ. The CDR3 spans 15 residues. CDR3 amino acids: CASSSGMGTNYGYTF. CDR3 bases: TGCGCCAGCAGCTCGGGGATGGGGACTAACTATGGCTACACCTTC. Variable domain in full (rest from reference TRBV5-1 and TRBJ1-2): KAGVTQTPRYLIKTRGQQVTLSCSPISGHRSVSWYQQTPGQGLQFLFEYFSETQRNKGNFPGRFSGRQFSNSRSEMNVSTLELGDSALYLCASSSGMGTNYGYTFGSGTRLTVV.

In regard to this clone: The sample has other DNA sequences that encode this CDR3 too. The gene calls are TRBV5-1 and TRBJ2-7, with D perhaps matching TRBD1 (5 bases). The CDR3 is 13 residues long. Looked up from germline, CDR1 is SGHRS and CDR2 is YFSETQ. Between the trimmed V and J ends, which lost 6 bases and 4 bases, there was a span of 14 bases. The CDR3 spells CASTEQGRYEQYF. The CDR3, as DNA: TGCGCCAGCACTGAGCAGGGTCGATACGAGCAGTACTTC.

This clone has only a few counts. J is TRBJ1-5 and V is TRBV6-1; weak D call: TRBD1 (5 bases). Per germline, CDR1 MNHNS and CDR2 SASEGT. The CDR3 length is 17 residues. V dropped 4 bases and J dropped 1 base, with 17 bases sitting between them. The CDR3 DNA is TGTGCCAGCAGTGCGTTGTTCGCAGGGTCGAGCAATCAGCCCCAGCATTTT. Encoded protein: CASSALFAGSSNQPQHF.

This chain uses TRBV21-1 with TRBJ1-5. TRBV21-1 constitutes a pseudogene. The length of the CDR3 is 15 residues. CDR3 bases: TGTGCCAGCAAGAAAGGAGGACCCCCGAGCCAGCCCCAGCATTTT. This encodes CASKKGGPPSQPQHF.

V is TRBV2 and J is TRBJ1-2, with 9 bases lining up with TRBD1. CDR1 SNHLY and CDR2 FYNNEI come from the germline V gene. Trimming removed 6 bases from V and 8 bases from J; junction bases left unmatched: 13. The length of the CDR3 is 15 residues. CDR3 coding DNA: TGTGCCAGCAGCCCCGGGACAGGGCGTGAAGAGGGCTACACCTTC. Encoded protein: CASSPGTGREEGYTF.

The rearrangement uses TRBV13 and TRBJ2-5, with TRBD1 matching 9 bases. V dropped 3 bases and J dropped 4; count of bases not matched to a gene: 6. In germline, CDR1 is PRHDT, CDR2 FYEKMQ (reference sequence). The CDR3 loop spans 15 amino acids. The CDR3 protein is CASSFTGTGIETQYF. Here the CDR3 DNA reads TGTGCCAGCAGCTTTACCGGGACAGGGATAGAGACCCAGTACTTC.

This clone was recorded only once. The chain carries TRBV9 and TRBJ2-7, with 9 nucleotides matching TRBD1. The J segment lost 3 bases and the V segment lost 4 bases, leaving 5 bases of the junction unmatched. The CDR3 extends over 14 amino acids. CDR1 SGDLS and CDR2 YYNGEE come from the germline V gene. CDR3 in DNA: TGTGCCAGCAGCCCCTCGGGACAGGGCTACGAGCAGTACTTC. This codes for CASSPSGQGYEQYF.

The CDR3 DNA reads as TGTGCCAGCCACAGCTTAGGAGGACGGGGGGAAACTAATGAAAAACTGTTTTTT. Encoded protein: CASHSLGGRGETNEKLFF. V is TRBV7-6 and J is TRBJ1-4; D is possibly TRBD1 (5 bases). Per germline, CDR1 SGHVS and CDR2 FNYEAQ. This CDR3 spans 18 amino acids. The V end lost 8 bases, the J end lost 1 base, and 23 bases lay between the germline ends.